This T cell receptor (beta chain) is drawn from a study of Tregs in tolerant kidney transplant recipients. Study-wide points: Expanding Tregs on activated donor B cells appeared to best identify donor-specific TCRbeta clones. This study did not directly address biological reproducibility. Validation in larger populations is needed because few patients were studied.

TCRdb's table, derived via immunoSEQ multiplex PCR, lists solely in-frame clones and lacks some. The sample has 85,000 to 95,000 clones, around 94% seen once. Thawed PBMCs were FACS-sorted into unstimulated CD4+CD25+CD127- regulatory T cells, CD4+CD25- non-regulatory cells, CD4 and CD8 cells. Germline V gene data show CDR1 as MNHEY and CDR2 as SVGAGI. The CDR3 extends over 16 amino acids. V lost 0 bases, J lost 2 bases, and 14 bases lay in between. Turning to this clone: Antigen specificity is unknown.

The sequence derives from a human donor in good health. Sequenced: CD8+ T cells from blood. The rearrangement links TRBV6-5 to TRBJ2-7; TRBD1 is a possible D gene (6 bases). The CDR3 sequence is CASSYSRGHMAYEQYF. The CDR3 nucleotides are TGTGCCAGCAGTTACTCGAGGGGACACATGGCCTACGAGCAGTACTTC.